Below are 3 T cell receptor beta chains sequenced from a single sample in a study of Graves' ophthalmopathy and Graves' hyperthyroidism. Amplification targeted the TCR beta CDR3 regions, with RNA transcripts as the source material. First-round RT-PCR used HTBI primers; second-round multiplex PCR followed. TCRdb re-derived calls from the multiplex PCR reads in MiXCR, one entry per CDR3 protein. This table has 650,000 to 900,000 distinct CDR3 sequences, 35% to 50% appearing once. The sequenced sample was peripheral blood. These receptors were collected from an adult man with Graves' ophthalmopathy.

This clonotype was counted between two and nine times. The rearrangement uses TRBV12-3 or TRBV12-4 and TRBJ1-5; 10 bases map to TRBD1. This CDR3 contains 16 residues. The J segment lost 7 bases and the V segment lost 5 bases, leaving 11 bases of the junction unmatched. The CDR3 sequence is CASSERPGQGMQPQHF. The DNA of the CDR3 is TGTGCCAGCAGTGAACGCCCGGGACAGGGGATGCAGCCCCAGCATTTT.

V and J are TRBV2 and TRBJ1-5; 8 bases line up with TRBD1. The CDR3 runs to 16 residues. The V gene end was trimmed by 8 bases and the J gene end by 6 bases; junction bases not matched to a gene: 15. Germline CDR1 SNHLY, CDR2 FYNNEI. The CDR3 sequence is CASSPYGQGEGQPQHF. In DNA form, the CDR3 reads TGTGCCAGCTCACCTTACGGACAGGGCGAGGGTCAGCCCCAGCATTTT.

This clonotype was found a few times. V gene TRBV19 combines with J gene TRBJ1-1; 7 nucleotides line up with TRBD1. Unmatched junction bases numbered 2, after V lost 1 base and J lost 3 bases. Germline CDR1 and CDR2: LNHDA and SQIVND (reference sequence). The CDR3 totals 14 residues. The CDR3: CASSIAGGHTEAFF. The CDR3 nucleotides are TGTGCCAGTAGTATAGCAGGGGGACACACTGAAGCTTTCTTT. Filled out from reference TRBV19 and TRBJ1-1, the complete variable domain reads DGGITQSPKYLFRKEGQNVTLSCEQNLNHDAMYWYRQDPGQGLRLIYYSQIVNDFQKGDIAEGYSVSREKKESFPLTVTSAQKNPTAFYLCASSIAGGHTEAFFGQGTRLTVV.